These T cell receptor beta chains were read from a single sample in a study of T-cell memory formation after mild COVID-19. TCRdb analysed the 5' RACE reads with MiXCR anew, one entry per CDR3 protein. The table has hundreds of thousands of distinct CDR3 sequences, 15% to 20% seen once. Sequencing was performed on PBMCs or a T cell subset sorted from them (not recorded which). Every receptor here comes from a man between 18 and 29 years old who had mild COVID-19 (a few samples of this study predate the infection). Cell type and time point are not known. CDR3s include the opening cysteine and the closing phenylalanine or tryptophan. A D gene is named only where the DNA matches it firmly. For some rows the clone size is stated as once, few or many, or as a class when expanded; others skip it.

J: TRBJ2-6; V: TRBV4-3; D: -; size: -; CDR3: CASSQGFSGANVLTF; DNA: TGCGCCAGCAGCCAGGGGTTCTCTGGGGCCAACGTCCTGACTTTC
J: TRBJ2-5; V: TRBV24-1; D: -; size: few; CDR3: CATLRIARGETQYF; DNA: TGTGCCACCTTGAGGATAGCGAGGGGGGAGACCCAGTACTTC
J: TRBJ1-4; V: TRBV3-1; D: -; size: -; CDR3: CASSQRGRGGNEKLFF; DNA: TGTGCCAGCAGCCAACGGGGGCGCGGGGGTAATGAAAAACTGTTTTTT
J: TRBJ2-4; V: TRBV15; D: TRBD1; size: many; CDR3: CATSRVSGQGTIQYF; DNA: TGTGCCACCAGCAGAGTGTCGGGACAGGGGACCATTCAGTACTTC
J: TRBJ2-7; V: TRBV3-1; D: TRBD2; size: few; CDR3: CASSQGGLVFGEQYF; DNA: TGTGCCAGCAGCCAAGGGGGACTAGTTTTCGGCGAGCAGTACTTC
J: TRBJ1-5; V: TRBV12-3/TRBV12-4; D: -; size: few; CDR3: CASSLEPGSNQPQHF; DNA: TGTGCCAGCAGTTTGGAGCCAGGGAGCAATCAGCCCCAGCATTTT
J: TRBJ2-7; V: TRBV7-2; D: -; size: -; CDR3: CASSPTNYEQYF; DNA: TGTGCCAGCAGCCCCACAAACTACGAGCAGTACTTC
J: TRBJ1-4; V: TRBV5-1; D: -; size: -; CDR3: CASSWNGGNEKLFF; DNA: TGCGCCAGCAGCTGGAATGGTGGTAATGAAAAACTGTTTTTT
J: TRBJ2-7; V: TRBV11-1; D: -; size: -; CDR3: CASSLKFGAYEQYF; DNA: TGTGCCAGCAGCTTAAAATTTGGGGCCTACGAGCAGTACTTC
J: TRBJ1-2; V: TRBV12-3/TRBV12-4; D: -; size: many; CDR3: CASSLHYGYTF; DNA: TGTGCCAGCAGTTTACACTATGGCTACACCTTC
J: TRBJ2-5; V: TRBV7-8; D: -; size: few; CDR3: CASSLGVAEDETQYF; DNA: TGTGCCAGCAGCTTAGGGGTAGCGGAGGATGAGACCCAGTACTTC
J: TRBJ2-5; V: TRBV27; D: TRBD2; size: -; CDR3: CASSLLRGYQETQYF; DNA: TGTGCCAGCAGTTTACTGCGGGGGTACCAAGAGACCCAGTACTTC
J: TRBJ2-5; V: TRBV29-1; D: -; size: -; CDR3: CSARGQETQYF; DNA: TGCAGCGCTAGAGGGCAAGAGACCCAGTACTTC
J: TRBJ1-2; V: TRBV5-5; D: -; size: many; CDR3: CASSTPRGSYGYTF; DNA: TGTGCCAGCAGCACCCCGCGAGGGAGCTATGGCTACACCTTC
J: TRBJ2-2; V: TRBV5-6; D: -; size: many; CDR3: CASSLYKPNTGELFF; DNA: TGTGCCAGCAGCTTGTACAAGCCGAACACCGGGGAGCTGTTTTTT
J: TRBJ2-1; V: TRBV15; D: -; size: few; CDR3: CATSRVQGREQFF; DNA: TGTGCCACCAGCAGAGTGCAAGGCCGTGAGCAGTTCTTC
J: TRBJ2-5; V: TRBV9; D: TRBD2; size: -; CDR3: CASSVGTSGGLRGTQYF; DNA: TGTGCCAGCAGCGTAGGAACTAGCGGGGGACTTAGAGGGACCCAGTACTTC
J: TRBJ1-6; V: TRBV11-2; D: -; size: few; CDR3: CASSLGQGHSPLHF; DNA: TGTGCCAGCAGCTTAGGGCAGGGGCATTCACCCCTCCACTTT
J: TRBJ2-1; V: TRBV20-1; D: TRBD2; size: -; CDR3: CSARGREGAYNEQFF; DNA: TGCAGTGCTAGAGGGCGGGAGGGGGCCTACAATGAGCAGTTCTTC
J: TRBJ2-1; V: TRBV5-1; D: TRBD2; size: -; CDR3: CASSQTSGGQSYNEQFF; DNA: TGCGCCAGCAGCCAGACTAGCGGGGGCCAATCCTACAATGAGCAGTTCTTC
J: TRBJ2-3; V: TRBV5-6; D: TRBD1; size: few; CDR3: CASSWGQGLTDTQYF; DNA: TGTGCCAGCAGCTGGGGACAGGGACTCACAGATACGCAGTATTTT
J: TRBJ2-7; V: TRBV27; D: -; size: -; CDR3: CASSFFPGTPYEQYF; DNA: TGTGCCAGCAGTTTTTTCCCCGGGACACCCTACGAGCAGTACTTC
J: TRBJ2-7; V: TRBV18; D: TRBD2; size: -; CDR3: CASSPLAGNPEQYF; DNA: TGTGCCAGCTCACCACTAGCGGGGAATCCCGAGCAGTACTTC
J: TRBJ2-1; V: TRBV7-6; D: -; size: few; CDR3: CASSAPGVSSYNEQFF; DNA: TGTGCCAGCAGCGCCCCGGGGGTTTCCTCCTACAATGAGCAGTTCTTC
J: TRBJ1-5; V: TRBV4-3; D: -; size: -; CDR3: CASSQDFAGGNQPQHF; DNA: TGCGCCAGCAGCCAGGACTTTGCGGGGGGTAATCAGCCCCAGCATTTT
J: TRBJ2-7; V: TRBV5-1; D: -; size: -; CDR3: CASSYEGDEQYF; DNA: TGCGCCAGCAGCTATGAGGGGGACGAGCAGTACTTC
J: TRBJ2-2; V: TRBV5-1; D: TRBD2; size: few; CDR3: CASSLASGGFNTGELFF; DNA: TGCGCCAGCAGCTTGGCTAGCGGGGGCTTTAACACCGGGGAGCTGTTTTTT
J: TRBJ2-5; V: TRBV24-1; D: -; size: -; CDR3: CATSDSGRQETQYF; DNA: TGTGCCACCAGTGATTCGGGTAGACAAGAGACCCAGTACTTC
J: TRBJ2-7; V: TRBV4-3; D: TRBD2; size: many; CDR3: CASSQGLAGEQYF; DNA: TGCGCCAGCAGCCAGGGACTAGCGGGGGAGCAGTACTTC
J: TRBJ2-2; V: TRBV4-2; D: -; size: few; CDR3: CASSQEGVESRPNTGELFF; DNA: TGTGCCAGCAGCCAAGAAGGAGTAGAGAGCAGACCGAACACCGGGGAGCTGTTTTTT
J: TRBJ2-5; V: TRBV3-1; D: TRBD2; size: -; CDR3: CASSFGGASGGKTQYF; DNA: TGTGCCAGCAGCTTCGGCGGGGCTAGCGGGGGGAAGACCCAGTACTTC
J: TRBJ2-5; V: TRBV7-2; D: -; size: few; CDR3: CASSLAYNPQETQYF; DNA: TGTGCCAGCAGCTTAGCGTATAACCCACAAGAGACCCAGTACTTC